What follows are 21 T cell receptor beta chains derived from one specimen sequenced in a study of beta chain features in type 1 diabetes. Findings and caveats of the study: TCRB CDR3s from Type 1 diabetes patients were moderately but significantly shorter in all four CD4+ subsets.

No cognate antigen is known for these TCRs. Isolated RNA was reverse transcribed in full, so expressed TCRB transcripts were sequenced. The table came from immunoSEQ multiplex PCR; TCRdb's copy has only in-frame clones and leaves some out. The sample comprises about 28,000 clones, less than 60% of which are singletons, and roughly 1.5% rests with the top ten. The sample was Tregs from blood. The receptors were gathered from a woman younger than 30 with type 1 diabetes.

The V gene is TRBV19, the J gene TRBJ1-1; D is unresolved. Germline CDR1 LNHDA, CDR2 SQIVND (reference sequence). Trimming pared 4 bases from V and 5 bases from J, leaving 23 bases between. The CDR3 covers 17 residues. CDR3 bases: TGTGCCAGTAGTACGCGCAAACAGCTAAGGTGGGAGACTGAAGCTTTCTTT. Translating it yields CASSTRKQLRWETEAFF.

The V call is TRBV7-2, the J call TRBJ2-7; 8 bases are shared with TRBD1. The CDR3 runs 16 residues. V lost 1 base and J lost 2; bases outside the gene matches: 7. Germline V CDR1 and CDR2: SGHTA, FQGNSA. In DNA form, the CDR3 reads TGTGCCAGCAGCTTAGGGGGAAGGACAGGGACCTACGAGCAGTACGTC. Its protein product is CASSLGGRTGTYEQYV.

This clone turned up a few times. This chain links TRBV2 with TRBJ2-7; tentatively, D is TRBD2 (5 bases). The V and J ends lost 6 bases and 4 bases respectively, with 19 bases between them. The CDR3 has 15 amino acids. Germline V CDR1 and CDR2: SNHLY, FYNNEI. CDR3 sequence: CASSETLLRAYEQYV. DNA for the CDR3: TGTGCCAGCAGCGAAACGCTCCTGCGGGCGTACGAGCAGTACGTC.

J is TRBJ2-1 and V is TRBV7-9, with a weak D call TRBD2 (5 bases). Per the germline V gene, CDR1 is SEHNR and CDR2 is FQNEAQ (reference sequence). The CDR3 covers 15 residues. V lost 1 base, J lost 7 bases, and 14 bases lay in between. The CDR3 bases are TGTGCCAGCAGCTTAGTTAGGGCGGGCGTGAATGAGCAGTTCTTC. This sequence encodes CASSLVRAGVNEQFF.

The rearrangement joins TRBV6-5 to TRBJ2-5; possibly TRBD2 for D (6 bases). Germline CDR1 reads MNHEY; CDR2 reads SVGAGI. The CDR3 is 13 residues long. The V gene lost 6 bases and the J gene lost 4 bases, with 12 bases spanning the gap. The CDR3 reads CASSNRRGETQYF. CDR3 DNA: TGTGCCAGCAGCAACAGGAGGGGAGAGACCCAGTACTTC.

This clone showed up just a few times. The V gene is TRBV19, the J gene TRBJ2-2; 14 positions agree with TRBD2. J lost 0 bases, V lost 8 bases, and 5 bases had no gene match. The CDR3 length is 17 residues. CDR1 LNHDA and CDR2 SQIVND come from the germline V gene (reference sequence). CDR3 nucleotides: TGTGCCAGTGGAGGACTAGCGGGAGGAGCGAACACCGGGGAGCTGTTTTTT. This translates into CASGGLAGGANTGELFF.

Regarding this clone: Other nucleotide sequences from this sample produce the same CDR3. The chain is built from TRBV9 and TRBJ2-2, with TRBD1 identical over 9 bases. CDR1 is SGDLS, CDR2 YYNGEE, per germline. This CDR3 has 16 residues. J was trimmed by 5 bases and V by 0 bases; bases with no gene match: 5. The CDR3 DNA follows: TGTGCCAGCAGCGTAGACGGGACAGGGAAAACCGGGGAGCTGTTTTTT. Protein product: CASSVDGTGKTGELFF. Together with reference TRBV9 and TRBJ2-2, the CDR3 gives the full variable domain: DSGVTQTPKHLITATGQRVTLRCSPRSGDLSVYWYQQSLDQGLQFLIQYYNGEERAKGNILERFSAQQFPDLHSELNLSSLELGDSALYFCASSVDGTGKTGELFFGEGSRLTVL.

The gene calls are TRBV5-6 and TRBJ2-7; no firm D call. The germline V and J ends were trimmed by 6 bases and 4 bases, with 17 bases remaining between them. This CDR3 is 14 amino acids long. Germline assignment: CDR1 SGHDT and CDR2 YYEEEE. The CDR3 DNA reads TGTGCCAGCACTAACCCAGGTTGTCAGTACGAGCAGTACGTC. This gives the protein CASTNPGCQYEQYV.

The chain has TRBV10-2 and TRBJ1-4; D unclear. Germline assignment: CDR1 WSHSY and CDR2 SAAADI. This CDR3 is 12 amino acids long. V lost 3 bases, J lost 5 bases, and 4 bases lay in between. CDR3 sequence (DNA): TGCGCCAGCAGTGATTTAAATGAAAAACTGTTTTTT. Amino acid sequence: CASSDLNEKLFF.

The rearrangement links TRBV5-4 to TRBJ2-1; the match to TRBD2 covers 8 bases. CDR3 size: 15 residues. Germline values: CDR1 SGHNT, CDR2 YYREEE (reference sequence). V lost 4 bases, J lost 1 base, and 4 bases stayed unmatched. The CDR3 loop reads CASSPSGPSYNEQFF. The DNA of the CDR3 is TGTGCCAGCAGCCCTAGCGGGCCATCCTACAATGAGCAGTTCTTC.

The chain links TRBV7-2 to TRBJ1-2; D not resolved. Trimming shortened V by 5 bases and J by 7 bases, and 23 bases separated the two germline ends. CDR1 SGHTA and CDR2 FQGNSA come from the germline V gene. The CDR3 runs 16 residues. CDR3 coding DNA: TGTGCCAGCAGCCCAGAACCAGCTTCAGGTCGAACTGGCTACACCTTC. Residues: CASSPEPASGRTGYTF.

The rearrangement joins TRBV23-1 to TRBJ1-2, with TRBD1 identical over 10 bases. TRBV23-1 is designated an ORF whose function remains uncertain. The CDR3 extends over 13 amino acids. V shed 8 bases, J shed 2 bases, and the junction held 2 bases outside the gene matches. CDR3 protein: CASPDRGNYGYTF. In DNA form, the CDR3 reads TGCGCCAGCCCGGACAGGGGGAACTATGGCTACACCTTC.

The gene calls are TRBV4-2 and TRBJ2-5; tentative D call: TRBD2 (5 bases). V was trimmed by 5 bases and J by 6 bases, leaving 19 bases between them. Germline loops: CDR1 LGHNA, CDR2 YNFKEQ. This CDR3 is 15 amino acids long. For the CDR3, the DNA is TGTGCCAGCAGCTTGAAAGCGGACCCAAAGAAGACCCAGTACTTC. It translates to CASSLKADPKKTQYF.

This clone turned up a few times. The CDR3 spells CASSLVEGVIIEQFF. CDR3 nucleotide sequence: TGTGCCAGCAGCCTGGTCGAGGGAGTTATTATTGAGCAGTTCTTC. This rearrangement joins TRBV7-8 to TRBJ2-1; perhaps TRBD2 as D (5 bases). The germline gives CDR1 SGHVS, CDR2 FQNEAQ. The CDR3 is made up of 15 amino acids. V lost 5 bases, J lost 9 bases, and 20 bases lay in between.

This clone has just one count. This chain joins TRBV6-5 and TRBJ2-5; 7 bases line up with TRBD1. V lost 5 bases and J lost 5; bases outside the gene matches: 8. Germline-derived CDR1 and CDR2 are MNHEY and SVGAGI. The CDR3 covers 14 residues. The CDR3 nucleotides are TGTGCCAGCAGTAAGCGACAGGGCCGGGAGACCCAGTACTTC. Translation gives CASSKRQGRETQYF.

This clone was seen a handful of times. CDR3 amino acids: CASRDGQQPQHF. The DNA for the CDR3 is TGTGCCAGCAGAGATGGACAGCAGCCCCAGCATTTT. This chain uses TRBV28 with TRBJ1-5, with D possibly TRBD1 on 6 matching bases. Germline loops: CDR1 MDHEN, CDR2 SYDVKM. The CDR3 runs 12 residues. The ends were cut back, 6 bases at V and 7 bases at J, with 10 bases in the middle.

The chain is built from TRBV6-5 and TRBJ1-1; 9 nucleotides agree with TRBD1. Germline-derived CDR1 and CDR2 are MNHEY and SVGAGI. After removal of 4 bases from V and 5 bases from J, the junction contained 8 bases not matched to a gene. CDR3 length: 15 residues. The CDR3 nucleotides are TGTGCCAGCAGTTGGAGTAGACAGGGGGGGACTGAAGCTTTCTTT. Translating gives CASSWSRQGGTEAFF.

J is TRBJ1-1 and V is TRBV9; possible D gene TRBD1, 5 bases. The V and J ends lost 4 bases and 4 bases respectively, with 20 bases between them. The germline V gene has CDR1 SGDLS and CDR2 YYNGEE. The CDR3 extends over 16 amino acids. CDR3 DNA sequence: TGTGCCAGCAGCCCCAGCTGGGGCAGGGAGGGCACTGAAGCTTTCTTT. Translation gives CASSPSWGREGTEAFF.

The V call is TRBV7-9, the J call TRBJ2-7; D unclear. The germline V and J ends were trimmed by 4 bases and 5 bases, with 9 bases remaining between them. The CDR3 contains 12 residues. Germline CDR1 reads SEHNR; CDR2 reads FQNEAQ (reference sequence). For the CDR3, the DNA is TGTGCCAGCAGCTCAGGTGGTAACGAGCAGTACGTC. The encoded protein is CASSSGGNEQYV.

This chain joins TRBV5-4 and TRBJ2-3; TRBD2 matches 15 bases. CDR3 length equals 16 residues. The germline V gene has CDR1 SGHNT and CDR2 YYREEE (reference sequence). The junction had 3 bases not matched to a gene; V was cut back by 4 bases and J by 3 bases. The CDR3 DNA follows: TGTGCCAGCAGCCGCGGACTAGCGGGAGGGACAGATACGCAGTATTTT. Encoded protein: CASSRGLAGGTDTQYF.

This sequence joins TRBV28 and TRBJ1-1; D unresolved. This CDR3 has 14 residues. CDR1 and CDR2 (germline): MDHEN, SYDVKM. The V and J ends lost 1 base and 2 bases respectively, with 8 bases between them. The DNA of the CDR3 is TGTGCCAGCAGTTTATCAGGAGGAAACACTGAAGCTTTCTTT. Protein sequence: CASSLSGGNTEAFF.